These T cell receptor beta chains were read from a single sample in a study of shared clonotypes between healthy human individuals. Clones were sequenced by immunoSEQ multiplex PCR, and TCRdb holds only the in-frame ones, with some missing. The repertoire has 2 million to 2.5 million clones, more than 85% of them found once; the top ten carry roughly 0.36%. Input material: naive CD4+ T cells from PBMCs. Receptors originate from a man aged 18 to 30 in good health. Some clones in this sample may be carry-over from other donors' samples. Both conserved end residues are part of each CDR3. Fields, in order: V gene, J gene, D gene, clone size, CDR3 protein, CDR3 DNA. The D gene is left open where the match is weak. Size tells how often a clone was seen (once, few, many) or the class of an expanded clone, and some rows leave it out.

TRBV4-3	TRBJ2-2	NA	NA	CASSTPGVTGELFF	TGCGCCAGCTCGACTCCCGGGGTGACCGGGGAGCTGTTTTTT
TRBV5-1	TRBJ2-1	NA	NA	CASSLAGIPYNEQFF	TGCGCCAGCAGCTTGGCAGGGATCCCCTACAATGAGCAGTTCTTC
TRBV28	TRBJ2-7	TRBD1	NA	CASSPYRGSEQYF	TGTGCCAGCAGTCCTTACAGGGGTTCGGAGCAGTACTTC
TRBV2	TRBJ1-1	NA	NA	CASSEGGRRRAFF	TGTGCCAGCAGTGAAGGGGGCCGGAGGAGGGCTTTCTTT
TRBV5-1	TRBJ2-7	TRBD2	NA	CASRPAGGPLEQYF	TGCGCCAGTCGACCAGCGGGAGGGCCCCTCGAGCAGTACTTC
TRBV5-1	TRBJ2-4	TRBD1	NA	CASSLGQGALIAKNIQYF	TGCGCCAGCAGCTTAGGACAGGGGGCCTTAATAGCCAAAAACATTCAGTACTTC
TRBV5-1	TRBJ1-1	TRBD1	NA	CASSYGQGGEAFF	TGCGCCAGCAGCTACGGACAGGGCGGTGAAGCTTTCTTT
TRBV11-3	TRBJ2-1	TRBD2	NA	CASSLRGAYNEQFF	TGTGCCAGCAGCCTTCGGGGGGCCTACAATGAGCAGTTCTTC
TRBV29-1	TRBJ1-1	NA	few	CSVERALMNTEAFF	TGCAGCGTTGAACGGGCCCTCATGAACACTGAAGCTTTCTTT
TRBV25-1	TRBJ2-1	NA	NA	CASKRANEQFF	TGTGCCAGCAAGAGGGCCAATGAGCAGTTCTTC
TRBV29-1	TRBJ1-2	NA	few	CSVGVEDGYTF	TGCAGCGTTGGCGTAGAGGATGGCTACACCTTC
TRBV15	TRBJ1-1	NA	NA	CATSRPSDNTEAFF	TGTGCCACCAGCAGACCTTCCGACAACACTGAAGCTTTCTTT
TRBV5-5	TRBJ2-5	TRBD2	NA	CASSFIAGEGETQYF	TGTGCCAGCAGCTTCATAGCGGGAGAAGGAGAGACCCAGTACTTC
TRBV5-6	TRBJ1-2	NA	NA	CASSPRWAYYGYTF	TGTGCCAGCAGCCCAAGGTGGGCTTACTATGGCTACACCTTC
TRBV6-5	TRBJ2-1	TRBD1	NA	CASSYWTGDNEQFF	TGTGCCAGCAGTTATTGGACAGGGGACAATGAGCAGTTCTTC
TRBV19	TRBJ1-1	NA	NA	CASSAQINTEAFF	TGTGCCAGTAGTGCCCAGATCAACACTGAAGCTTTCTTT
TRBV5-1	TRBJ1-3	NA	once	CASRLGSGNTIYF	TGCGCCAGCAGGTTGGGTTCCGGAAACACCATATATTTT
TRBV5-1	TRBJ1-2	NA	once	CASSSSVGATGVYGYTF	TGCGCCAGCAGCTCGTCAGTTGGGGCTACGGGAGTCTATGGCTACACCTTC
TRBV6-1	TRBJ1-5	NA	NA	CASNRETGYQPQHF	TGTGCCAGTAACAGGGAAACTGGGTACCAGCCCCAGCATTTT
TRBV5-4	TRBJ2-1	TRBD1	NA	CASGDWQGAYNEQFF	TGTGCCAGCGGGGATTGGCAGGGGGCTTACAATGAGCAGTTCTTC
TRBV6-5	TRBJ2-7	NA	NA	CASYGTSDRRQYF	TGTGCCTCCTATGGGACATCCGACCGACGGCAGTACTTC